One TCR beta chain is described in this entry. No cognate antigen has been identified for it. It has no much larger one-base neighbor in the sample; base qualities were not kept. Read against the paper, the sample's treatment or condition label means: over 15 received Ad26.COV2.S at low or high dose, single or two shots; about 5 received placebo; per-sample allocation not given. Repertoires of vaccine and placebo recipients were sequenced from samples collected on day 63 after the first injection. Between 29 July and 7 August 2020, Cohort 1b enrolled 25 adults aged 18-55 years at one site in Boston, USA. Ad26.COV2.S was a replication-incompetent adenovirus type 26 vector expressing a prefusion-stabilized SARS-CoV-2 spike protein from the original Wuhan strain. Trimming removed 4 bases from V and 9 bases from J; the gene matches leave 7 bases unexplained. The germline V gene supplies CDR1 MNHEY and CDR2 SVGAGI. The CDR3 numbers 13 residues from cysteine through phenylalanine. CDR3 DNA only is kept here, 39 bases in frame from base 1.

The immunoSEQ Assay was the method used to sequence TCRbeta CDR3 regions. After extraction, genomic DNA underwent amplification by bias-controlled multiplex PCR, followed by high-throughput sequencing. Per the source publication's procedure: To quantify the absolute abundance of each unique TCRbeta CDR3 region, sequences were collapsed and filtered. T cell fraction was estimated by normalization of TCRbeta template counts to usable DNA, with usable DNA being measured through amplification of reference genes present in all nucleated cells. Repertoire TCRs were annotated as SARS-CoV-2-specific by exact matching of V gene, CDR3 amino acid sequence and J gene to a known reactive TCR set. The reference SARS-CoV-2 TCR set was obtained from MIRA and was filtered for enrichment in COVID-19-positive ImmuneCODE repertoires, whereby public or cross-reactive TCRs were removed. Drawing on the MIRA antigens, annotated TCRs were analysed further at the level of specific ORF or position within ORF. Breadth was defined as annotated unique rearrangements over total unique productive rearrangements; depth was the summed frequency of those rearrangements. Group comparisons of TCR breadth used two-sided Wilcoxon rank-sum tests. Sourced from immuneACCESS, this table was stored by TCRdb with only in-frame sequences that have V and J called. A share of the clones is absent; for the studies checked, an unresolved V gene accounts for under half, and the remainder has no known explanation. V, J and clone size derive from that table, while D and trimming were established from the DNA sequence. Within this sample are 200,000 to 250,000 clones, with around nine tenths of them counted one time only. The top ten hold roughly 10% of the sample.

The data were taken from a study of Ad26.COV2.S vaccination and SARS-CoV-2 variants (dated by TCRdb to about 2021). For the study in its entirety: Vaccine-arm donors came from COV1001, a multicentre, randomized, double-blind, placebo-controlled phase I-IIa trial of Ad26.COV2.S in healthy adults. Ad26.COV2.S was administered intramuscularly at a dose of 5x10^10 or 1x10^11 viral particles, either as one shot or as two shots given 56 days apart. TCRbeta repertoire sequencing served as the tool for gauging how specific and how broad the SARS-CoV-2-reactive T cell receptors were following Ad26.COV2.S vaccination. A total of around 32 samples were included in the TCR-sequenced set, comprising about 20 Ad26.COV2.S vaccine recipients, 5 placebo recipients and 8 SARS-CoV-2 convalescent individuals. Participants in the trial were split at random into five groups of five each, receiving low-dose or high-dose Ad26.COV2.S once or twice, or else placebo on both occasions. Throughout the experiments and outcome assessment, investigators stayed blinded to trial group allocation.

What the authors observed across the whole study: It was noted by the authors that total T cell responses may have been underestimated by the TCR breadth and depth analyses. Ad26.COV2.S recipients had higher spike-specific TCR breadth than placebo recipients (P = 0.0014). Comparable non-spike TCR breadth was observed between vaccine and placebo recipients, consistent with only spike being contained in the vaccine. The study lacked the statistical power to compare responses across vaccine doses or regimens. After vaccination, spike-specific CD8+ and CD4+ T cell responses were reported to show substantial breadth.

The sequencing here drew on peripheral blood, taken in a trial of Ad26.COV2.S vaccine versus placebo. The receptor's source is a person between 18 and 60 years old who received the Ad26.COV2.S COVID-19 vaccine or a placebo. The sequence links TRBV6-5 to TRBJ2-7, and TRBD2 matches 9 of the central bases. The nucleotide sequence reads TGTGCCAGCAGTTTGCTAGCGGGGTTCATGCAGTACTTC. It specifies CASSLLAGFMQYF.